Each of the 32 T cell receptor beta chains below was sequenced from the same sample in a study of CXCR3-negative and CXCR3-positive naive CD8 T cells. Their antigen targets remain unknown. The study's findings and limits: When CXCR3-positive naive cells were set against CXCR3-negative naive cells, the former had more hydrophobic TRB CDR3s.

Libraries of TRB cDNA were made by 5' RACE and carried UMIs. TCRdb reprocessed the 5' RACE reads and keeps a single row for each CDR3 protein, giving no DNA. This repertoire includes about 150,000 distinct CDR3 sequences. The sequenced sample was naive CXCR3+ CD8+ T cells from blood. The subset was: CD45RO-CCR7+CD27+CD95- naive CD8+ T cells expressing CXCR3 (TNR3+). The receptor source for this set is a human donor in good health. Some clones in this sample may be carry-over from other donors' samples.

The chain combines TRBV4-2 with TRBJ2-1; lacking DNA, the TRBD2 call made by TCRdb goes unchecked. Germline-derived CDR1 and CDR2 are LGHNA and YNFKEQ. The CDR3 length is 17 residues. This chain's CDR3 is CASSQDPLAVSYNEQFF.

The chain couples TRBV9 to TRBJ1-5; without DNA, the TCRdb call of TRBD1 cannot be checked. The CDR3 loop spans 14 amino acids. Germline V gene lookup returns CDR1 SGDLS and CDR2 YYNGEE. The CDR3 region is CASSVASGNQPQHF.

The CDR3 region is CASSQGQGWNTEAFF. The chain has TRBV5-1 and TRBJ1-1; the D gene TCRdb calls, TRBD1, cannot be checked with no DNA. Per the germline V gene, CDR1 is SGHRS and CDR2 is YFSETQ. This CDR3 has 15 residues.

The V call is TRBV7-9, the J call TRBJ2-6. The germline V gene has CDR1 SEHNR and CDR2 FQNEAQ (reference sequence). The CDR3 sequence is 15 residues long. The CDR3 region is CASSLVKGTKSVLTF.

The J gene is TRBJ1-4, the V gene TRBV28. Germline CDR1 MDHEN, CDR2 SYDVKM. The CDR3 runs 17 residues. The CDR3 protein is CASSPQLPPATNEKLFF.

The chain uses TRBV7-9 and TRBJ2-5; TCRdb proposes TRBD1, but this gene call is untestable without DNA. The CDR3 is 14 amino acids. CDR1 SEHNR and CDR2 FQNEAQ come from the germline V gene (reference sequence). The CDR3 loop reads CASSYDRGRETQYF. Complete variable domain (other parts from reference TRBV7-9 and TRBJ2-5): DTGVSQNPRHKITKRGQNVTFRCDPISEHNRLYWYRQTLGQGPEFLTYFQNEAQLEKSRLLSDRFSAERPKGSFSTLEIQRTEQGDSAMYLCASSYDRGRETQYFGPGTRLLVL.

The chain is built from TRBV15 and TRBJ2-3; TCRdb names TRBD2, which stays unverified in the absence of DNA. Germline loops: CDR1 LNHNV, CDR2 YYDKDF (reference sequence). The length of the CDR3 is 16 residues. This CDR3 reads CATSRAQGEGTDTQYF.

The chain combines TRBV20-1 with TRBJ2-3; absent DNA, TCRdb's TRBD2 call cannot be checked. The CDR3 extends over 14 amino acids. Germline-derived CDR1 and CDR2 are DFQATT and SNEGSKA (reference sequence). The CDR3: CSARPDFLTDTQYF.

The chain links TRBV2 to TRBJ1-4; TCRdb proposes TRBD1, but this gene call is untestable without DNA. CDR3 length equals 15 residues. CDR1 is SNHLY and CDR2 is FYNNEI in the germline V gene. The CDR3 spells CASSEGAGVNEKLFF.

The rearrangement joins TRBV7-8 to TRBJ2-1; the TRBD2 assignment by TCRdb is unverifiable without DNA. The germline gives CDR1 SGHVS, CDR2 FQNEAQ. This CDR3 contains 16 residues. The CDR3 region is CASSWFRGLGDNEQFF.

The chain joins TRBV20-1 to TRBJ2-7; as DNA is missing, the TRBD1 call by TCRdb cannot be tested. The V gene's germline CDR1 is DFQATT and CDR2 SNEGSKA (reference sequence). The CDR3 extends over 13 amino acids. Here the CDR3 reads CSARDRGVYEQYF.

The chain carries TRBV27 and TRBJ2-7; TCRdb proposes TRBD2, but this gene call is untestable without DNA. The CDR3 consists of 14 residues. Germline CDR1 reads MNHEY; CDR2 reads SMNVEV (reference sequence). This chain's CDR3 is CASVRTSGSYEQYF.

The chain couples TRBV20-1 to TRBJ2-7. CDR1 is DFQATT, CDR2 SNEGSKA, per germline (reference sequence). The CDR3 covers 13 residues. CDR3 amino acids: CSARGLGIHEQYF.

This chain uses TRBV29-1 with TRBJ2-2. The CDR3 loop spans 12 amino acids. Germline V gene sequence: CDR1 SQVTM, CDR2 ANQGSEA. CDR3 amino acids: CSVPVRTGELFF.

The V gene is TRBV14, the J gene TRBJ1-1; TCRdb reports TRBD1, a call that lacks DNA to check it against. Germline V CDR1 and CDR2: SGHDN, FVKESK. The CDR3 spans 19 residues. The CDR3: CASSQDLIGAVGLNTEAFF.

The CDR3 here is CASSGITAGTEAFF. The chain links TRBV7-9 to TRBJ1-1. Germline CDR1 SEHNR, CDR2 FQNEAQ (reference sequence). This CDR3 region has 14 residues.

The chain recombines TRBV4-2 with TRBJ2-2; TCRdb's D call of TRBD1 is untestable without DNA. The CDR3 runs to 16 residues. Germline CDR1 is LGHNA and CDR2 is YNFKEQ. This CDR3 is CASSRGTGDNTGELFF.

The genes are TRBV29-1 and TRBJ2-7. Germline values: CDR1 SQVTM, CDR2 ANQGSEA. The CDR3 has 13 residues. CDR3 protein: CSVEGENSYEQYF.

The chain has TRBV12-3 or TRBV12-4 and TRBJ2-7; TCRdb designates TRBD1, a call that cannot be tested without DNA. CDR3 length equals 17 residues. CDR3 region: CASSPQGVGLPPYEQYF.

The CDR3 sequence: CATGEGGELFF. The chain has TRBV4-2 and TRBJ2-2; TCRdb's assignment of TRBD1 cannot be checked, as there is no DNA. The CDR3 extends over 11 amino acids. In germline, CDR1 is LGHNA, CDR2 YNFKEQ.

The rearrangement uses TRBV9 and TRBJ2-1; TCRdb proposes TRBD1, but this gene call is untestable without DNA. The CDR3 length is 15 residues. Germline CDR1 SGDLS, CDR2 YYNGEE. The CDR3 spells CASSVAWTGGTEQFF.

The rearrangement links TRBV2 to TRBJ1-1; TCRdb designates TRBD1, a call that cannot be tested without DNA. The CDR3 runs to 11 residues. The V gene's germline CDR1 is SNHLY and CDR2 FYNNEI. CDR3 region: CASSPLSEAFF.

Here the CDR3 reads CASSPHSRPGYTF. V is TRBV21-1 and J is TRBJ1-2. TRBV21-1 represents a pseudogene. This CDR3 has 13 residues.

The CDR3 sequence is CASSLGLAGSSYEQYF. The V call is TRBV2, the J call TRBJ2-7; as DNA is missing, the TRBD2 call by TCRdb cannot be tested. Per the germline V gene, CDR1 is SNHLY and CDR2 is FYNNEI. The length of the CDR3 is 16 residues.

The V gene is TRBV5-1, the J gene TRBJ2-7; TCRdb designates TRBD1, a call that cannot be tested without DNA. The CDR3 consists of 13 residues. Germline V lookup: CDR1 SGHRS, CDR2 YFSETQ. The CDR3 is CASLQTGTYEQYF.

This chain uses TRBV5-6 with TRBJ1-4; TCRdb proposes TRBD1, but this gene call is untestable without DNA. This CDR3 region has 15 residues. Germline CDR1 SGHDT, CDR2 YYEEEE. The CDR3 spells CASSGQTGDNEKLFF.

The chain combines TRBV27 with TRBJ2-7; TCRdb calls TRBD2, which cannot be checked without DNA. The CDR3 has 15 amino acids. CDR1 is MNHEY and CDR2 is SMNVEV in the germline V gene (reference sequence). CDR3: CASSASERVSYEQYF.

The rearrangement uses TRBV5-5 and TRBJ1-5; TCRdb's assignment of TRBD1 cannot be checked, as there is no DNA. The CDR3 consists of 16 residues. Looked up from germline, CDR1 is SGHKS and CDR2 is YYEKEE (reference sequence). CDR3 in amino acids: CATEKTGTGGSQPQHF.

V usage is TRBV6-6 and J usage is TRBJ2-4. From germline, CDR1 is MNHNY and CDR2 SVGAGI (reference sequence). This CDR3 comprises 15 residues. CDR3 protein: CASSYELRAKNIQYF.

The genes are TRBV6-2 or TRBV6-3 and TRBJ2-5; lacking DNA, the TRBD2 call made by TCRdb goes unchecked. This CDR3 spans 13 amino acids. CDR1 is MNHEY and CDR2 is SVGEGT in the germline V gene. The CDR3 sequence is CASSSAGQETQYF.

The J gene is TRBJ2-7, the V gene TRBV28. The germline V gene encodes CDR1 MDHEN and CDR2 SYDVKM. The CDR3 sequence is 12 residues long. CDR3 residues: CASKDRAYEQYF.

The V and J genes are TRBV20-1 and TRBJ1-1; without DNA, the TCRdb call of TRBD1 cannot be checked. Germline V gene lookup returns CDR1 DFQATT and CDR2 SNEGSKA (reference sequence). CDR3 length: 15 amino acids. CDR3 sequence reads: CSARDEDRGDTEAFF.